Listed below are T cell receptor beta chains from one sample, sequenced in a study of CD8+ T cells in alopecia areata. Method: immunoSEQ multiplex PCR; TCRdb's copy keeps in-frame clones and lacks some. The sample lists 55,000 to 75,000 clones; around half were seen once. This specimen consisted of CD8+ T cells sorted from blood, obtained at week 0. The receptors shown here come from a human donor with alopecia areata. The CDR3 runs from the conserved cysteine through the conserved F or W. D genes are given only for firm matches. Size tells how often a clone was seen (once, few, many) or the class of an expanded clone, and some rows leave it out.

D gene: -
J gene: TRBJ2-7
V gene: TRBV7-9
clone size: many
CDR3 DNA: TGTGCCAGCAGCATACCATACTTGCACGAGCAGTACTTC
CDR3 protein: CASSIPYLHEQYF

D gene: TRBD1
J gene: TRBJ1-5
V gene: TRBV30
clone size: few
CDR3 DNA: TGTGCCTGGAGTGAGACAGGGGGCCTTCAGCCCCAGCATTTT
CDR3 protein: CAWSETGGLQPQHF

D gene: -
J gene: TRBJ2-7
V gene: TRBV29-1
clone size: few
CDR3 DNA: TGCAGCGTTGAAGATCCAGGGGAGTCCTACGAGCAGTACTTC
CDR3 protein: CSVEDPGESYEQYF

D gene: TRBD1
J gene: TRBJ2-3
V gene: TRBV6-5
clone size: -
CDR3 DNA: TGTGCCAGCGGGACAGGGGTCACAGATACGCAGTATTTT
CDR3 protein: CASGTGVTDTQYF

D gene: -
J gene: TRBJ2-1
V gene: TRBV27
clone size: -
CDR3 DNA: TGTGCCAGCAGTATTACAGGGAGCGGACTCTACAATGAGCAGTTCTTC
CDR3 protein: CASSITGSGLYNEQFF

D gene: TRBD1
J gene: TRBJ2-5
V gene: TRBV10-3
clone size: -
CDR3 DNA: TGTGCCATCATTCGGCGGGACAGGGGTGAGACCCAGTACTTC
CDR3 protein: CAIIRRDRGETQYF

D gene: -
J gene: TRBJ2-3
V gene: TRBV9
clone size: -
CDR3 DNA: TGTGCCAGCAGCAATAGCGGTAGCACAGATACGCAGTATTTT
CDR3 protein: CASSNSGSTDTQYF

D gene: -
J gene: TRBJ1-3
V gene: TRBV4-1
clone size: medium-sized
CDR3 DNA: TGCGCCAGCAGCCAAGAAGGGGGAACTGGAAACACCATATATTTT
CDR3 protein: CASSQEGGTGNTIYF

D gene: -
J gene: TRBJ2-3
V gene: TRBV7-8
clone size: -
CDR3 DNA: TGTGCCAGCAGCCCCCGACTCCGCCGAGACGATACGCAGTATTTT
CDR3 protein: CASSPRLRRDDTQYF

D gene: TRBD1
J gene: TRBJ1-2
V gene: TRBV9
clone size: -
CDR3 DNA: TGTGCCAGCAGCGAGAGCCGGGACAGGGGTAACTATGGCTACACCTTC
CDR3 protein: CASSESRDRGNYGYTF

D gene: TRBD2
J gene: TRBJ2-1
V gene: TRBV2
clone size: few
CDR3 DNA: TGTGCCAGCAGTGGGGGACTAGCGGACCTTCGAAGCACCTACAATGAGCAGTTCTTC
CDR3 protein: CASSGGLADLRSTYNEQFF

D gene: -
J gene: TRBJ2-7
V gene: TRBV29-1
clone size: few
CDR3 DNA: TGCAGCGTTCATGGATCGGGAGTACGCTACGAGCAGTACTTC
CDR3 protein: CSVHGSGVRYEQYF

D gene: TRBD1
J gene: TRBJ2-1
V gene: TRBV29-1
clone size: few
CDR3 DNA: TGCAGCGTTGAAGGGGGGTCCGGGACAGGGATGGACAATGAGCAGTTCTTC
CDR3 protein: CSVEGGSGTGMDNEQFF

D gene: TRBD2
J gene: TRBJ2-1
V gene: TRBV28
clone size: -
CDR3 DNA: TGTGCCAGCAGTCTCCCGACTAGCGGGGGGTCCTACAATGAGCAGTTCTTC
CDR3 protein: CASSLPTSGGSYNEQFF

D gene: -
J gene: TRBJ2-1
V gene: TRBV7-9
clone size: many
CDR3 DNA: TGTGCCAGCAGCTGGGGTGCCTCCCCTGAGCAGTTCTTC
CDR3 protein: CASSWGASPEQFF